A selection of T cell receptor beta chains follows, all from one sample in a study of shared clonotypes between healthy human individuals. Assay: immunoSEQ multiplex PCR; the TCRdb copy retains only in-frame clones and omits some. Of roughly 1 million clones in the sample, around three quarters were seen once. The sequencing sample was made of memory CD4+ T cells from PBMCs. The origin of the receptors is a man between 18 and 29 years old in good health. Some clones in this sample may be carry-over from other donors' samples. The conserved cysteine and the conserved F or W are not part of the CDR3 here.

len	v_gene	j_gene	CDR3aa
13	TRBV21-1	TRBJ2-7	ASTRLAESSYEQY
10	TRBV5-6	TRBJ2-7	ASSSQPLEQY
13	TRBV10-3	TRBJ2-3	AISVRDRKGDTQY
15	TRBV10-3	TRBJ2-1	AISEDWAVSSYNEQF
15	TRBV15	TRBJ2-6	ATSRETGFYGANVLT
15	TRBV4-3	TRBJ2-7	ASSQDRLAMSSYEQY
13	TRBV14	TRBJ2-7	ASSQNSGRAYEQY
13	TRBV6-5	TRBJ2-6	ASSYSIPGANVLT
13	TRBV7-8	TRBJ1-3	ASRTTSHSGNTIY
12	TRBV27	TRBJ2-5	ASSDQGAAETQY
12	TRBV5-1	TRBJ2-7	ASSLEQGIPEQY
14	TRBV2	TRBJ2-4	ASSGISEARSDIQY
12	TRBV7-2	TRBJ2-7	ASSLRLAGYEQY
13	TRBV7-2	TRBJ1-1	ASSLVGALGTEAF
11	TRBV7-2	TRBJ2-5	ASSLVRAETQY
15	TRBV5-1	TRBJ1-2	ASSSSGSQGDRTFYT
13	TRBV5-1	TRBJ1-1	ASSSGTWTGTEAF
11	TRBV6-5	TRBJ1-1	ASRLDGLTEAF
11	TRBV6-5	TRBJ1-5	ASSHFENQPQH
10	TRBV7-8	TRBJ2-5	ASLTSGETQY
12	TRBV19	TRBJ2-3	ASSSGRAGNTQY
12	TRBV9	TRBJ2-3	ASSFLAGGDTQY
14	TRBV18	TRBJ2-1	ASSPVQVSSYNEQF
14	TRBV19	TRBJ2-5	ATRWGPNQNWETQY
11	TRBV5-1	TRBJ2-1	ASSFRGQDEQF
13	TRBV30	TRBJ2-5	AWSVQNRGQETQY
12	TRBV10-3	TRBJ2-7	AISENGGSYEQY
11	TRBV27	TRBJ1-5	ASTKNRDQPQH
15	TRBV7-2	TRBJ2-7	ASVKRSGTSVAYEQY
12	TRBV28	TRBJ1-4	ASSFRDLNEKLF
15	TRBV9	TRBJ1-3	ASSVRDQGFSGNTIY
12	TRBV7-2	TRBJ2-3	ASSFLAGLDTQY
10	TRBV28	TRBJ2-7	ASSTMLYEQY
12	TRBV5-1	TRBJ2-7	ASSLVGGSYEQY
14	TRBV7-9	TRBJ2-5	VSSSTGSNLAETQY
11	TRBV11-3	TRBJ2-7	ASSSGGTYEQY
13	TRBV11-2	TRBJ1-4	ASSSSGDRGAKLF
18	TRBV5-1	TRBJ2-1	ASSLLIPTSFGGSYNEQF
15	TRBV6-1	TRBJ2-1	ASSVSGWTWGVNEQF
11	TRBV5-1	TRBJ2-5	ASSKQRRETQY
14	TRBV7-9	TRBJ2-3	ASSPRTSGTSDTQY
11	TRBV7-2	TRBJ2-1	ASSSQSYNEQF
12	TRBV5-1	TRBJ2-1	ASSSDPPIREQF
13	TRBV12-5	TRBJ2-3	ASGSLSSPTDTQY
11	TRBV5-1	TRBJ2-2	ASSTGPTGELF
11	TRBV2	TRBJ1-5	ASRGTGDQPQH
15	TRBV19	TRBJ1-1	ASSIISGGASNTEAF
13	TRBV15	TRBJ2-2	ATSRDLGRTGELF
13	TRBV2	TRBJ2-1	ASTVLAAGYNEQF
9	TRBV11-2	-	ASSSYYEQY
12	TRBV7-7	TRBJ2-2	ASSLRGDTGELF